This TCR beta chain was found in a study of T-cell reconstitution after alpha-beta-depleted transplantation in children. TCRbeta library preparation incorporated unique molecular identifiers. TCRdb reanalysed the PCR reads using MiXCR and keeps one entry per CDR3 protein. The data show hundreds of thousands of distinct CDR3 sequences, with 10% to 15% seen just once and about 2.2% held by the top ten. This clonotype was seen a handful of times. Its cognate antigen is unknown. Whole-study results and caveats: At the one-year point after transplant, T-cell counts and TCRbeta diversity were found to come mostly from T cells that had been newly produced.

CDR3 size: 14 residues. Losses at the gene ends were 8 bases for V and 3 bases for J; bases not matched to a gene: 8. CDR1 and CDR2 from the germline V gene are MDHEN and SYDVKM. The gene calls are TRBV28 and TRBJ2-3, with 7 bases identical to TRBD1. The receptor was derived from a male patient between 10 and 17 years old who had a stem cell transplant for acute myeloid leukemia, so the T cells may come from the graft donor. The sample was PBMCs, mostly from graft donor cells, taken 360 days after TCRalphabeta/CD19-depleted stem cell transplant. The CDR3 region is CASSPGQLTDTQYF. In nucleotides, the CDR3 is TGTGCCAGCTCTCCGGGACAGCTTACAGATACGCAGTATTTT.